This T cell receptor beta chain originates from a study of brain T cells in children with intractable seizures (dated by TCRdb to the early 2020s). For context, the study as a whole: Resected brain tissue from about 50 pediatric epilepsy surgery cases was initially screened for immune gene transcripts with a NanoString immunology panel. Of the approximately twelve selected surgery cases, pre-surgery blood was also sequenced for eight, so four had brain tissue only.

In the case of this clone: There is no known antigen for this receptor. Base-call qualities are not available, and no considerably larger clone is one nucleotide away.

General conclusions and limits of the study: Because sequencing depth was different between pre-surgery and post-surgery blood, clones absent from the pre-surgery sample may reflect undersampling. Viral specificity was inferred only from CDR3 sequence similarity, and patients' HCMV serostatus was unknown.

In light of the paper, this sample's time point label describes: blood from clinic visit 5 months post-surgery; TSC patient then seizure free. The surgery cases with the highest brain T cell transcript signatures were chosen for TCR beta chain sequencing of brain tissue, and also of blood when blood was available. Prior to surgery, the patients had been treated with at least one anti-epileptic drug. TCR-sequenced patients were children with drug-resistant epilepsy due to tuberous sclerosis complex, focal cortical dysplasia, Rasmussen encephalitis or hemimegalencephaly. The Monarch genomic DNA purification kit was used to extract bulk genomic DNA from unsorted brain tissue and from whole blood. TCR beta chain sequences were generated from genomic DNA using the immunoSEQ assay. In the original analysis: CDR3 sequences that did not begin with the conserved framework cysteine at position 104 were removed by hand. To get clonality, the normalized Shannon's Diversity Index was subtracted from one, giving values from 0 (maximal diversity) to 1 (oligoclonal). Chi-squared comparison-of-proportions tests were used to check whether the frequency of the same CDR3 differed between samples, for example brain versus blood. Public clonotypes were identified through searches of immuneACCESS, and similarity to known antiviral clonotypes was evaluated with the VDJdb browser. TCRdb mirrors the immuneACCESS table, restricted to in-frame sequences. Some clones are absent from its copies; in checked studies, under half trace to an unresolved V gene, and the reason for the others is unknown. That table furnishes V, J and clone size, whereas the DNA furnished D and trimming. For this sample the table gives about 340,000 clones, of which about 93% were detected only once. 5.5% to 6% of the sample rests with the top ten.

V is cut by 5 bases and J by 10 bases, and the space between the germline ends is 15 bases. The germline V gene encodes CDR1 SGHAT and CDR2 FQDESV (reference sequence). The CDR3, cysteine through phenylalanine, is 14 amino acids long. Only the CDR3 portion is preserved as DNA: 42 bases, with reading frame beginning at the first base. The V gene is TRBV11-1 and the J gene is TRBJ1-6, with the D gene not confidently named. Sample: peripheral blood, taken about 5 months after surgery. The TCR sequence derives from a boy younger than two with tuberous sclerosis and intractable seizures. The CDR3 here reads CASSKSPVASPLHF. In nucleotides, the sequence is TGTGCCAGCAGCAAGTCCCCGGTCGCATCACCCCTCCACTTT.